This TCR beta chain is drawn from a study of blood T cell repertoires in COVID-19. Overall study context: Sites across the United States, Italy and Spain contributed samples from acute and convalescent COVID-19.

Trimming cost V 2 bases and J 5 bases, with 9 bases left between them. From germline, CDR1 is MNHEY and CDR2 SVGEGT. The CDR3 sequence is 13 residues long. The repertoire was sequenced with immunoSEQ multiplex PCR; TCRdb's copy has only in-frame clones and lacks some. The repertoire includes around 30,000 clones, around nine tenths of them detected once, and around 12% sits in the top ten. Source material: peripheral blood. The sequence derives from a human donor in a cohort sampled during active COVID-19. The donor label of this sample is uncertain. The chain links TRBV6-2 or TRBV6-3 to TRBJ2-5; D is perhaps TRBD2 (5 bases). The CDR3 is CASSYGRRETQYF. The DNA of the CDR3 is TGTGCCAGCAGTTACGGAAGGAGGGAGACCCAGTACTTC.